The rows below give T cell receptor beta chains drawn from one sample of a study of blood T cell repertoires in COVID-19. Method: immunoSEQ multiplex PCR; TCRdb's copy keeps in-frame clones and lacks some. The table has around 110,000 clones, 90% seen once. Sequencing was done on a sample of peripheral blood. These receptors came from a human donor with active COVID-19. The donor label of this sample is uncertain. CDR3s include the opening cysteine and the closing phenylalanine or tryptophan. D genes are given only for firm matches. Size tells how often a clone was seen (once, few, many) or the class of an expanded clone, and some rows leave it out.

D: .; J: TRBJ2-7; V: TRBV6-5; size: .; CDR3: CASSPRAGAEQYF; DNA: TGTGCCAGCAGTCCCCGCGCAGGGGCCGAGCAGTACTTC
D: .; J: TRBJ2-5; V: TRBV5-4; size: .; CDR3: CASSSGAYQETQYF; DNA: TGTGCCAGCAGCAGTGGGGCTTACCAAGAGACCCAGTACTTC
D: TRBD1; J: TRBJ2-7; V: TRBV6-1; size: .; CDR3: CASSEATGGEQYF; DNA: TGTGCCAGCAGTGAGGCAACAGGGGGCGAGCAGTACTTC
D: .; J: TRBJ1-2; V: TRBV9; size: .; CDR3: CASSSDKAPYGYTF; DNA: TGTGCCAGCAGCTCAGACAAGGCCCCCTATGGCTACACCTTC
D: TRBD1; J: TRBJ2-4; V: TRBV5-5; size: .; CDR3: CASSFTGGQNIQYF; DNA: TGTGCCAGCAGCTTCACAGGGGGTCAAAACATTCAGTACTTC
D: TRBD2; J: TRBJ2-1; V: TRBV19; size: .; CDR3: CASSIVATSGNEQFF; DNA: TGTGCCAGTAGTATAGTGGCGACTAGCGGAAATGAGCAGTTCTTC
D: TRBD2; J: TRBJ2-1; V: TRBV7-6; size: .; CDR3: CASSPASGSYNEQFF; DNA: TGTGCCAGCAGCCCAGCTAGCGGCTCCTACAATGAGCAGTTCTTC
D: .; J: TRBJ2-1; V: TRBV9; size: .; CDR3: CASSVEGVPYNEQFF; DNA: TGTGCCAGCAGCGTAGAGGGGGTTCCCTACAATGAGCAGTTCTTC
D: .; J: TRBJ2-5; V: TRBV5-1; size: .; CDR3: CASSLHSQAKETQYF; DNA: TGCGCCAGCAGCTTGCATTCACAGGCTAAAGAGACCCAGTACTTC
D: TRBD1; J: TRBJ2-2; V: TRBV5-6; size: .; CDR3: CASSSGQKVTGELFF; DNA: TGTGCCAGCAGCTCGGGACAGAAGGTCACCGGGGAGCTGTTTTTT
D: TRBD2; J: TRBJ2-7; V: TRBV3-1/TRBV3-2; size: .; CDR3: CASSPGLAGLRRQQYF; DNA: TGTGCCAGCAGCCCCGGACTAGCGGGACTACGTAGGCAGCAGTACTTC
D: .; J: TRBJ1-5; V: TRBV5-6; size: many; CDR3: CASSPGPGVTQPQHF; DNA: TGTGCCAGCAGTCCAGGCCCCGGGGTGACTCAGCCCCAGCATTTT
D: TRBD1; J: TRBJ2-7; V: TRBV19; size: many; CDR3: CASRPSEGYRGNYEQYF; DNA: TGTGCCAGTAGGCCCTCGGAGGGGTACAGGGGGAACTACGAGCAGTACTTC
D: TRBD2; J: TRBJ2-7; V: TRBV11-2; size: .; CDR3: CASSLGRLAVPYEQYF; DNA: TGTGCCAGCAGCTTAGGTAGGCTAGCGGTGCCCTACGAGCAGTACTTC
D: .; J: TRBJ1-5; V: TRBV5-4; size: .; CDR3: CASSFPYPTVFSNQPQHF; DNA: TGTGCCAGCAGCTTTCCGTACCCTACCGTTTTTAGCAATCAGCCCCAGCATTTT
D: TRBD2; J: TRBJ2-5; V: TRBV19; size: .; CDR3: CASRGRGETQYF; DNA: TGTGCCAGTAGGGGGAGGGGAGAGACCCAGTACTTC
D: TRBD2; J: TRBJ2-7; V: TRBV7-2; size: .; CDR3: CASSLGGTYEQYF; DNA: TGTGCCAGCAGCTTGGGAGGGACCTACGAGCAGTACTTC
D: TRBD1; J: TRBJ1-6; V: TRBV7-2; size: .; CDR3: CASSLAGQGNSPLHF; DNA: TGTGCCAGCAGCTTAGCTGGACAGGGGAATTCACCCCTCCACTTT
D: TRBD1; J: TRBJ2-7; V: TRBV9; size: .; CDR3: CASSPAGTGNYEQYF; DNA: TGTGCCAGCAGCCCGGCCGGGACAGGGAACTACGAGCAGTACTTC
D: .; J: TRBJ1-1; V: TRBV5-6; size: once; CDR3: CASSLGSGFEAFF; DNA: TGTGCCAGCAGCTTGGGGTCCGGTTTTGAAGCTTTCTTT
D: TRBD1; J: TRBJ1-2; V: TRBV2; size: .; CDR3: CASTLTDRGGGYTF; DNA: TGTGCCAGCACTCTGACAGACAGGGGTGGTGGCTACACCTTC
D: TRBD2; J: TRBJ2-2; V: TRBV12-5; size: .; CDR3: CASGLPTATRLAGYTGELFF; DNA: TGTGCTAGTGGTTTGCCAACCGCGACTCGACTAGCGGGGTACACCGGGGAGCTGTTTTTT
D: .; J: TRBJ1-2; V: TRBV21-1; size: .; CDR3: CASVKQGRHGYTF; DNA: TGTGCCAGCGTTAAACAGGGCCGTCATGGCTACACCTTC
D: .; J: TRBJ1-1; V: TRBV10-2; size: .; CDR3: CASIGIIGQLNTEAFF; DNA: TGCGCCAGCATAGGAATCATTGGGCAGCTGAACACTGAAGCTTTCTTT
D: TRBD1; J: TRBJ1-1; V: TRBV27; size: .; CDR3: CASSPNRGQVNTEAFF; DNA: TGTGCCAGCAGTCCTAACAGGGGGCAGGTGAACACTGAAGCTTTCTTT
D: .; J: TRBJ1-5; V: TRBV7-2; size: .; CDR3: CASSLVGAGGNQPQHF; DNA: TGTGCCAGCAGCTTAGTCGGGGCAGGGGGCAATCAGCCCCAGCATTTT
D: .; J: TRBJ1-1; V: TRBV9; size: .; CDR3: CASSSHYGMGTEAFF; DNA: TGTGCCAGCAGCTCCCACTACGGGATGGGCACTGAAGCTTTCTTT
D: .; J: TRBJ1-1; V: TRBV2; size: .; CDR3: CASSVGGRGTEAFF; DNA: TGTGCCAGCAGTGTTGGGGGCCGCGGCACTGAAGCTTTCTTT
D: TRBD2; J: TRBJ2-5; V: TRBV3-1/TRBV3-2; size: once; CDR3: CASSHISGGTETQYF; DNA: TGTGCCAGCAGCCATATTAGCGGGGGGACGGAGACCCAGTACTTC
D: .; J: TRBJ1-1; V: TRBV2; size: .; CDR3: CASDWNTEAFF; DNA: TGTGCCAGCGACTGGAACACTGAAGCTTTCTTT
D: TRBD1; J: TRBJ1-1; V: TRBV15; size: .; CDR3: CATSRLQGARTEAFF; DNA: TGTGCCACCAGCAGATTACAGGGGGCGCGGACTGAAGCTTTCTTT
D: TRBD1; J: TRBJ1-4; V: TRBV6-5; size: .; CDR3: CASSTRQGQNEKLFF; DNA: TGTGCCAGCAGTACAAGACAGGGGCAGAATGAAAAACTGTTTTTT